This TCR beta chain was obtained from a study of blood T cells in healthy people across ages. Findings and caveats of the study: With naive T cell percentage, TCR beta diversity showed a strong correlation. Diversity was higher, and naive CD4+ cells more numerous, in long-lived donors than in aged donors.

Investigators took roughly 10 milliliters of peripheral blood from every donor. Using a J-beta primer mix together with a sample-barcoded 5' primer, a second PCR was run for roughly 6 to 12 cycles. TCRdb reanalysed the 5' RACE reads using MiXCR and keeps one entry per CDR3 protein. The sample lists almost 1 million distinct CDR3 sequences; roughly 51% were seen once. This clonotype was detected a few times. The antigen is not known. CDR3 length: 12 amino acids. The germline V and J ends were trimmed by 4 bases and 2 bases, with 9 bases remaining between them. The germline V gene encodes CDR1 SQVTM and CDR2 ANQGSEA.

The rearrangement joins TRBV29-1 to TRBJ2-7; D uncertain. Sequenced input: blood. The sequence was obtained from a woman in her sixties in good health. In DNA, the CDR3 is TGCAGCGTTGTAAACCCTACCTACGAGCAGTACTTC. It specifies CSVVNPTYEQYF.